This TCR beta chain comes out of a study of CD8 T cells in Susac syndrome. The germline V gene has CDR1 DFQATT and CDR2 SNEGSKA (reference sequence). Between the trimmed V and J ends, which lost 3 bases and 2 bases, there was a span of 13 bases. The CDR3 is 15 amino acids. After extraction with the RNeasy kit, roughly 0.45 to 1 ug of the RNA was reverse transcribed using random hexamers. From the immunoSEQ multiplex PCR reads, TCRdb called clonotypes with MiXCR, one entry per CDR3 protein. Of roughly 200,000 distinct CDR3 sequences listed, approximately 95% are singletons. Sequenced input: CD4+ T cells from PBMCs. J is TRBJ2-2 and V is TRBV20-1; TRBD1 might be the D (6 bases). The sequence derives from a human donor in good health. CDR3 nucleotides: TGCAGTGCTAGCCCCGGGACAACTAACACCGGGGAGCTGTTTTTT. Residues: CSASPGTTNTGELFF.